This TCR beta chain was profiled in a study of blood T cell repertoires in COVID-19. Background on the study: The origin of the acute and convalescent COVID-19 samples was the United States, Italy and Spain. From T cells, B-cell-depleted T cells, or PBMCs came the material, which was cDNA or gDNA.

In the authors' workflow: Reference gene primer amplification in the assay estimated nucleated cell counts. Libraries were prepared by immunoSEQ multiplex PCR; TCRdb keeps only in-frame clonotypes and omits some of them. V and J calls and clone size are copied from that table; D and trimming were computed from the DNA. The sample has under 100,000 clones, over 80% seen once. The CDR3 sequence is 14 residues long. CDR1 SNHLY and CDR2 FYNNEI come from the germline V gene. The V end was cut by 7 bases, the J end by 2 bases, with 9 bases between. This chain links TRBV2 with TRBJ1-6; unclear D gene. The sequencing input was peripheral blood. The sequence was obtained from a woman between 70 and 85 years old with acute or convalescent COVID-19. The CDR3 reads CASIGVTYNSPLHF. CDR3 in DNA: TGTGCCAGCATCGGGGTAACCTATAATTCACCCCTCCACTTT.